This T cell receptor beta chain was captured by sequencing in a study of shared clonotypes between healthy human individuals. Overall study context: The study used three CD4 naive, three CD4 memory, two CD8 naive and one CD8 memory plate per donor.

CDR1 LNHDA and CDR2 SQIVND come from the germline V gene (reference sequence). The CDR3 consists of 14 residues. Trimming left V 6 bases short and J 2 bases short, with 12 bases between. Using immunoSEQ multiplex PCR, the repertoire was profiled, and TCRdb retains in-frame clones only, with some absent. The sample shows more than 2,000,000 clones, around 94% of them seen only once. The origin of this receptor is a young man in good health. The sample consisted of naive CD4+ T cells sorted from blood. Subset defined: CD45RA+ positively selected. The chain recombines TRBV19 with TRBJ2-3; D is possibly TRBD2 (5 bases). For the CDR3, the DNA is TGTGCCAGTAGACCGGGGTTTTACACAGATACGCAGTATTTT. Encoded protein: CASRPGFYTDTQYF.